The T cell receptor (beta chain) described here comes from a study of regulatory dendritic cells for organ transplantation. Sequencing used immunoSEQ multiplex PCR; TCRdb keeps in-frame clones, though not all of them. The sample records around 11,000 clones, around 71% being singletons. The table lists this clone with a few counts. The antigen remains undetermined. Study-wide points: Naive CD4+ and CD8+ repertoires were highly diverse; memory CD8+ was most oligoclonal. Mature dendritic cells appeared to drive more memory CD8+ clonal expansion than regulatory ones. Among resting subsets, memory CD8+ cells contained the most alloreactive clonotypes.

Allogeneic regulatory or mature dendritic cells were co-cultured for about 5 days with CFSE-labeled sorted T cells at 1:10. Germline V lookup: CDR1 SGHNT, CDR2 YYREEE (reference sequence). After removal of 3 bases from V and 3 bases from J, the junction contained 8 bases not matched to a gene. The CDR3 extends over 16 amino acids. This chain connects TRBV5-4 to TRBJ1-1; 10 nucleotides line up with TRBD1. The source is a human donor in good health. The specimen was naive CD4+ T cells from blood cultured with dendritic cells. Specified subset: CD45RA+ naive T cells. The CDR3 loop reads CASSSVLGTGDTEAFF. CDR3 coding DNA: TGTGCCAGCAGCTCCGTTTTGGGGACAGGGGACACTGAAGCTTTCTTT.